Below, 19 T cell receptor beta chains from the same sample are listed, as sequenced in a study of cytomegalovirus exposure and HLA in healthy donors. Assay: immunoSEQ multiplex PCR; the TCRdb copy retains only in-frame clones and omits some. In the table there are approximately 70,000 clones, 85% to 95% of which are singletons. The sample consisted of PBMCs. The receptors originated from a woman younger than 30 in good health and CMV-seronegative.

This clone occurred once. The CDR3, as DNA: TGTGCCAGAGGACAAGGTGGGGACACCGGGGAGCTGTTTTTT. This gives the protein CARGQGGDTGELFF. The chain combines TRBV6-1 with TRBJ2-2, with a tentative D call TRBD1 (5 bases). V was cut by 9 bases and J by 3 bases, with 14 bases left in between. Germline loops: CDR1 MNHNS, CDR2 SASEGT. The CDR3 length is 14 residues.

This clone was picked up a small number of times. The V call is TRBV10-3, the J call TRBJ1-1, with D tentatively TRBD1 (6 bases). This CDR3 has 16 amino acids. V was clipped by 2 bases and J by 1 base, with 14 bases between them. CDR1 and CDR2 (germline): ENHRY, SYGVKD. The CDR3 region has the DNA TGTGCCATCAGTGAGACCTTCAGGACAGCGAACACTGAAGCTTTCTTT. Encoded protein: CAISETFRTANTEAFF.

J is TRBJ1-1 and V is TRBV4-1; D perhaps matches TRBD1 (5 bases). From germline, CDR1 is MGHRA and CDR2 YSYEKL. This CDR3 has 12 amino acids. Trimming took off 9 bases at V and 0 bases at J, with 8 bases between the two ends. DNA of the CDR3: TGCGCCAGTTCAGGGATGAACACTGAAGCTTTCTTT. It translates to CASSGMNTEAFF.

This chain uses TRBV19 with TRBJ1-5; TRBD1 matches 7 bases. Germline-derived CDR1 and CDR2 are LNHDA and SQIVND (reference sequence). The CDR3 loop spans 14 amino acids. V lost 6 bases and J lost 3; bases outside the gene matches: 5. DNA for the CDR3: TGTGCCAGTAGAAACAGGGGTAACAATCAGCCCCAGCATTTT. This gives the protein CASRNRGNNQPQHF.

The chain is built from TRBV19 and TRBJ2-3; the D gene is possibly TRBD2 (5 bases). CDR1 LNHDA and CDR2 SQIVND come from the germline V gene (reference sequence). The CDR3 consists of 12 residues. V was trimmed by 10 bases and J by 5 bases, leaving 13 bases between them. CDR3 loop: CATRTFLDTQYF. The CDR3 DNA reads as TGTGCCACCCGGACTTTCCTAGATACGCAGTATTTT.

This rearrangement joins TRBV18 to TRBJ2-2, with D perhaps TRBD2 (5 bases). The V and J ends lost 3 bases and 1 base respectively, with 12 bases between them. The germline gives CDR1 KGHSH, CDR2 LQKENI. The CDR3 spans 16 residues. The CDR3 loop is CASSPAAGVNTGELFF. CDR3 DNA: TGTGCCAGCTCACCCGCCGCCGGGGTGAACACCGGGGAGCTGTTTTTT. Based on the CDR3 plus reference TRBV18 and TRBJ2-2, the full variable domain is NAGVMQNPRHLVRRRGQEARLRCSPMKGHSHVYWYRQLPEEGLKFMVYLQKENIIDESGMPKERFSAEFPKEGPSILRIQQVVRGDSAAYFCASSPAAGVNTGELFFGEGSRLTVL.

This sequence joins TRBV5-6 and TRBJ1-1, with 8 nucleotides matching TRBD1. J was trimmed by 7 bases and V by 4 bases; bases with no gene match: 12. The length of the CDR3 is 15 residues. Germline-derived CDR1 and CDR2 are SGHDT and YYEEEE. The CDR3 loop is CASSLNGGRGREAFF. CDR3 DNA sequence: TGTGCCAGCAGCCTAAACGGGGGCAGGGGGCGTGAAGCTTTCTTT.

The J gene is TRBJ2-1, the V gene TRBV28; D call uncertain. This CDR3 is built from 14 residues. The germline CDR1 and CDR2 sequences are MDHEN and SYDVKM. The V and J ends lost 6 bases and 1 base respectively, with 10 bases between them. CDR3 sequence reads: CASRVADSYNEQFF. In DNA, the CDR3 is TGTGCCAGCAGAGTGGCGGATTCCTACAATGAGCAGTTCTTC. Filled out from reference TRBV28 and TRBJ2-1, the complete variable domain reads DVKVTQSSRYLVKRTGEKVFLECVQDMDHENMFWYRQDPGLGLRLIYFSYDVKMKEKGDIPEGYSVSREKKERFSLILESASTNQTSMYLCASRVADSYNEQFFGPGTRLTVL.

The J gene is TRBJ2-2, the V gene TRBV7-9; 7 bases are shared with TRBD1. V gave up 5 bases and J gave up 1 base; unmatched junction bases: 7. The CDR3 totals 16 residues. CDR1 and CDR2 (germline): SEHNR, FQNEAQ (reference sequence). CDR3 protein: CASSQGSGGNTGELFF. The CDR3 coding sequence is TGTGCCAGCAGCCAGGGTTCAGGGGGGAACACCGGGGAGCTGTTTTTT.

The gene calls are TRBV10-2 and TRBJ2-3, with 8 positions matching TRBD1. Per germline, CDR1 WSHSY and CDR2 SAAADI. The V gene end was trimmed by 6 bases and the J gene end by 3 bases; junction bases not matched to a gene: 11. The CDR3 is made up of 16 amino acids. The CDR3 nucleotides are TGCGCCAGCAGGGGTGGACAGGGAAGAGGGACAGATACGCAGTATTTT. This codes for CASRGGQGRGTDTQYF.

The J gene is TRBJ2-3, the V gene TRBV30; no clear D gene. Germline values: CDR1 GTSNPN, CDR2 SVGIG (reference sequence). Trimming took off 3 bases at V and 3 bases at J, with 13 bases between the two ends. The CDR3 covers 14 residues. This CDR3 reads CAWRLVWLTDTQYF. CDR3 sequence (DNA): TGTGCCTGGAGGCTAGTGTGGCTAACAGATACGCAGTATTTT. The variable domain in full, with the rest retrieved from reference TRBV30 and TRBJ2-3, is SQTIHQWPATLVQPVGSPLSLECTVEGTSNPNLYWYRQAAGRGLQLLFYSVGIGQISSEVPQNLSASRPQDRQFILSSKKLLLSDSGFYLCAWRLVWLTDTQYFGPGTRLTVL.

The J gene is TRBJ2-6, the V gene TRBV6-1; D might be TRBD2 (6 bases). The CDR3 runs to 18 residues. The V gene lost 3 bases and the J gene lost 5 bases, with 20 bases spanning the gap. Germline V gives CDR1 MNHNS, CDR2 SASEGT. As DNA, the CDR3 is TGTGCCAGCAGTGACGGGAGCTCTGCACAAAGTCGGGCCAACGTCCTGACTTTC. It translates to CASSDGSSAQSRANVLTF.

This chain connects TRBV28 to TRBJ1-2; TRBD1 is a possible D gene (5 bases). This CDR3 contains 15 residues. V lost 9 bases to trimming and J lost 4 bases, with 21 bases between them. The germline V gene has CDR1 MDHEN and CDR2 SYDVKM. CDR3 amino acids: CASWGGSYPAYGYTF. The CDR3 DNA sequence: TGTGCCAGTTGGGGGGGGTCATACCCCGCCTATGGCTACACCTTC.

This chain uses TRBV7-3 with TRBJ2-1; a weak D match, TRBD2 (5 bases). The CDR3 extends over 13 amino acids. Germline lookup yields CDR1 SGHTA and CDR2 FQGTGA. The V gene lost 8 bases and the J gene lost 0 bases, with 8 bases spanning the gap. The CDR3 DNA reads TGTGCCAGCGGGGAGAGCTCCTACAATGAGCAGTTCTTC. This codes for CASGESSYNEQFF.

This sequence joins TRBV5-6 and TRBJ2-3; unclear D gene. V lost 0 bases and J lost 5, with 4 bases in between. Germline-derived CDR1 and CDR2 are SGHDT and YYEEEE. The CDR3 sequence is 12 residues long. DNA for the CDR3: TGTGCCAGCAGCTTGGGAGGAGATACGCAGTATTTT. Translated: CASSLGGDTQYF.

The J gene is TRBJ1-6, the V gene TRBV5-6; D is uncertain. The CDR3 spans 14 residues. CDR1 is SGHDT and CDR2 is YYEEEE in the germline V gene. V was clipped by 0 bases and J by 9 bases, with 10 bases between them. In DNA form, the CDR3 reads TGTGCCAGCAGCTTGGTGAGGGAAAGTTCACCCCTCCACTTT. Its translation is CASSLVRESSPLHF.

The chain uses TRBV6-1 and TRBJ2-3; D is unclear. V was cut by 4 bases and J by 8 bases, with 22 bases left in between. Germline V gene sequence: CDR1 MNHNS, CDR2 SASEGT. The CDR3 sequence is 16 residues long. CDR3 in amino acids: CASSAQTGHHRSTQYF. In DNA, the CDR3 is TGTGCCAGCAGTGCTCAAACGGGTCATCATAGAAGTACGCAGTATTTT.

The chain carries TRBV6-4 and TRBJ2-3; a possible D gene is TRBD2 (6 bases). Trimming removed 6 bases at V and 0 bases at J, with 10 bases between. The CDR3 is 14 amino acids. Germline-derived CDR1 and CDR2 are MRHNA and SNTAGT. DNA of the CDR3: TGTGCCAGCAGCCCCCGGGGGAGCACAGATACGCAGTATTTT. Amino acids: CASSPRGSTDTQYF.

The V gene is TRBV19, the J gene TRBJ1-5; 8 bases are a match to TRBD1. This CDR3 contains 15 residues. The ends lost 7 bases at V and 2 bases at J; junction bases unmatched: 7. Per germline, CDR1 LNHDA and CDR2 SQIVND (reference sequence). The CDR3 loop is CASIEDREGNQPQHF. DNA of the CDR3: TGTGCCAGTATTGAGGACAGGGAGGGCAATCAGCCCCAGCATTTT. The full variable domain, in which reference TRBV19 and TRBJ1-5 provide the parts outside the CDR3, is DGGITQSPKYLFRKEGQNVTLSCEQNLNHDAMYWYRQDPGQGLRLIYYSQIVNDFQKGDIAEGYSVSREKKESFPLTVTSAQKNPTAFYLCASIEDREGNQPQHFGDGTRLSIL.